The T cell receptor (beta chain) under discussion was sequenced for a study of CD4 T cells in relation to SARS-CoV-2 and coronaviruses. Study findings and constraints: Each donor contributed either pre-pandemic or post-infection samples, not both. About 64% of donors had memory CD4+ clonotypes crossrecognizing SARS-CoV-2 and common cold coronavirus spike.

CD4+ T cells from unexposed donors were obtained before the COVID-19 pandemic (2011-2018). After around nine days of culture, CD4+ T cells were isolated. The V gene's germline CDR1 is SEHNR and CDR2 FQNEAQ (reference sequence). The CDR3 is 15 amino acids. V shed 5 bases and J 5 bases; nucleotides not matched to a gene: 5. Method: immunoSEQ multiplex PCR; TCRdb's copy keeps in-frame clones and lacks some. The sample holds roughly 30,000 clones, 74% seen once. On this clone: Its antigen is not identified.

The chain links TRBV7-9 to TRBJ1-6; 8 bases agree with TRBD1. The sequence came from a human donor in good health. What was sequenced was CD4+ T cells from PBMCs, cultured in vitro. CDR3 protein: CASSPGTGDNSPLHF. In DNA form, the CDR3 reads TGTGCCAGCAGCCCCGGGACAGGCGATAATTCACCCCTCCACTTT.